The rows below give T cell receptor beta chains drawn from one sample of a study of T cells in Graves' hyperthyroidism and ophthalmopathy. TCRdb reprocessed the multiplex PCR reads with MiXCR, giving one entry per CDR3 protein. The sample includes about 270,000 distinct CDR3 sequences, about 20% of them seen just once. Sequencing was performed on blood. Receptors originate from a man aged 25-45 years with Graves' ophthalmopathy. The CDR3 runs from the conserved cysteine through the conserved F or W. A D gene is named only where the DNA matches it firmly. Not every row has a clone size; where given, it reads once, few, many or a size class.

CDR3 length	D gene	clone size	J gene	V gene	CDR3 DNA	CDR3 protein
16	TRBD1	many	TRBJ2-7	TRBV11-3	TGTGCCAGCAGCTCCAGGGAGGGACAGGGAAGGGGCGAGCAGTACTTC	CASSSREGQGRGEQYF
15	TRBD2	few	TRBJ2-7	TRBV30	TGTGCCTGGACCACCCTAGCGGGAGGTCTATACGAGCAGTACTTC	CAWTTLAGGLYEQYF
15	TRBD2	many	TRBJ2-2	TRBV11-2	TGTGCCAGCAGCTTAACGGGAGGGCCCCCCGGGGAGCTGTTTTTT	CASSLTGGPPGELFF
16	-	-	TRBJ2-1	TRBV4-1	TGCGCCAGCAGCGAGGGGACACTGGGAATATACAATGAGCAGTTCTTC	CASSEGTLGIYNEQFF
14	-	-	TRBJ2-1	TRBV28	TGTGCCAGCAGTCCCCTCAGGGGGGACAATGAGCAGTTCTTC	CASSPLRGDNEQFF
17	TRBD2	-	TRBJ2-2	TRBV9	TGTGCCAGCAGCGTCACTAGCGGAATCGGAAACACCGGGGAGCTGTTTTTT	CASSVTSGIGNTGELFF
14	-	-	TRBJ2-7	TRBV9	TGTGCCAGCAGCCGAACGACTGGCGCCTACGAGCAGTACTTC	CASSRTTGAYEQYF
18	TRBD1	many	TRBJ2-6	TRBV6-2/TRBV6-3	TGTGCCAGCAGTTACTGGGACAGGGGCTTCTCTGGGGCCAACGTCCTGACTTTC	CASSYWDRGFSGANVLTF
14	-	many	TRBJ1-6	TRBV6-1	TGTGCCAGCAGCTCCGCTCTGGGGAATTCACCCCTCCACTTT	CASSSALGNSPLHF
13	-	few	TRBJ1-2	TRBV20-1	TGCAGTCCGGTCGACGGGGCTAACTATGGCTACACCTTC	CSPVDGANYGYTF
16	TRBD1	-	TRBJ2-4	TRBV7-8	TGTGCCAGCAGCCGACGACCCACAGGGGACGGAAACATTCAGTACTTC	CASSRRPTGDGNIQYF
14	-	-	TRBJ1-1	TRBV7-9	TGTGCCAGCAGCCCGGACGGTTTGAACACTGAAGCTTTCTTT	CASSPDGLNTEAFF
16	-	-	TRBJ1-3	TRBV5-6	TGTGCCAGCAGCTTGGGACAGGCACGCTCTGGAAACACCATATATTTT	CASSLGQARSGNTIYF
16	-	many	TRBJ2-3	TRBV7-8	TGTGCCAGCAGCTTATACGGGACCCGATACACAGATACGCAGTATTTT	CASSLYGTRYTDTQYF
15	-	many	TRBJ2-6	TRBV28	TGTGCCAGCAGTACCCACAGCTCTGGGGCCAACGTCCTGACTTTC	CASSTHSSGANVLTF
14	-	-	TRBJ2-5	TRBV12-3/TRBV12-4	TGTGCCAGCAGTTCTCCAGGGGACCAAGAGACCCAGTACTTC	CASSSPGDQETQYF
13	-	-	TRBJ1-5	TRBV28	TGTGCCAGCATGGTTTTGAGGGATCAGCCCCAGCATTTT	CASMVLRDQPQHF
15	TRBD1	few	TRBJ1-2	TRBV13	TGTGCCAGCAGGAAAGCCGGGACAGGGGGCCGGGGCTACACCTTC	CASRKAGTGGRGYTF
15	TRBD2	-	TRBJ2-3	TRBV11-1	TGTGCCAGCAGCTTACCGGGACTAACCACAGATACGCAGTATTTT	CASSLPGLTTDTQYF
12	-	many	TRBJ2-5	TRBV11-2	TGTGCCAGCACCTATATAGGGGAGACCCAGTACTTC	CASTYIGETQYF
13	TRBD1	many	TRBJ2-3	TRBV2	TGTGCCAGCAGACAGGGGGGAGAGGGTACGCAGTATTTT	CASRQGGEGTQYF
14	TRBD1	few	TRBJ2-7	TRBV12-3/TRBV12-4	TGTGCCAGCAGTCGCCGGGACAGATCCTACGAGCAGTACTTC	CASSRRDRSYEQYF
16	TRBD2	few	TRBJ2-5	TRBV29-1	TGCAGCGTTCACTACTGGAGGGAGGGCCTGTGGGAGACCCAGTACTTC	CSVHYWREGLWETQYF
12	-	-	TRBJ1-1	TRBV6-1	TGTGCCACCTACGGACAGCACACTGAAGCTTTCTTT	CATYGQHTEAFF
12	-	few	TRBJ2-5	TRBV9	TGTGCCAGCAGCGTAAATGGGGGGACCCAGTACTTC	CASSVNGGTQYF
14	-	many	TRBJ1-1	TRBV12-3/TRBV12-4	TGTGCCAGCAGACCAGGAACGATGAACACTGAAGCTTTCTTT	CASRPGTMNTEAFF
10	-	few	TRBJ2-7	TRBV7-3	TGTGCCAGACTTAGGGACGAGCAGTACTTC	CARLRDEQYF
14	TRBD1	-	TRBJ1-2	TRBV5-1	TGCGCCAGCAGCCGATCGGGACAGGTGGATGGCTACACCTTC	CASSRSGQVDGYTF
17	TRBD2	once	TRBJ2-5	TRBV7-4	TGTGCCAGCAGCTTAGAGGGGATAGCGGGAGGTCAAGAGACCCAGTACTTC	CASSLEGIAGGQETQYF
15	-	-	TRBJ2-7	TRBV2	TGTGCCAGCAGTGACATTCCTCCAGGGTCCTACGAGCAGTACTTC	CASSDIPPGSYEQYF
15	TRBD1	-	TRBJ2-2	TRBV12-3/TRBV12-4	TGTGCCAGCAAACCCAGGGGGCTAAACACCGGGGAGCTGTTTTTT	CASKPRGLNTGELFF
10	-	few	TRBJ2-1	TRBV29-1	TGCAGCGGGGTCGACAATGAGCAGTTCTTC	CSGVDNEQFF
19	-	few	TRBJ1-4	TRBV20-1	TGCAGTGCTAGAGACCGCACAGGGTCGAGGAGCACTAGTTTGGAAAAACTGTTTTTT	CSARDRTGSRSTSLEKLFF
13	-	-	TRBJ2-5	TRBV27	TGTGCCAGCATAGGCCTGGATCAAGAGACCCAGTACTTC	CASIGLDQETQYF
14	-	-	TRBJ2-5	TRBV15	TGTGCCACCAGCAGCCAAGGCGCTCAAGAGACCCAGTACTTC	CATSSQGAQETQYF
13	-	few	TRBJ2-3	TRBV28	TGTGCCAGCAGTTCCGGGACTTCGGATACGCAGTATTTT	CASSSGTSDTQYF
16	-	-	TRBJ2-3	TRBV6-1	TGTGCCAGCAGGACCACTCTAGTGCTAGCAACAGATACGCAGTATTTT	CASRTTLVLATDTQYF
14	TRBD1	-	TRBJ1-6	TRBV2	TGTGCCAGCAGTCTAGGACAGGGGGTTTCACCCCTCCACTTT	CASSLGQGVSPLHF
14	-	many	TRBJ1-1	TRBV7-9	TGTGCCAGCAGTTCACAAGGACTGAACACTGAAGCTTTCTTT	CASSSQGLNTEAFF
14	-	few	TRBJ2-7	TRBV5-1	TGCGCCAGCAGCCCGTTGGGGACCCTCTACGAGCAGTACTTC	CASSPLGTLYEQYF
15	TRBD2	-	TRBJ2-2	TRBV11-2	TGTGCCAGCAGTGAGGCGGGAGGAAGGACCGGGGAGCTGTTTTTT	CASSEAGGRTGELFF
15	TRBD2	-	TRBJ2-4	TRBV20-1	TGCAGTGCTAGAGTTGGCGGGAGGGCCTTGGACATTCAGTACTTC	CSARVGGRALDIQYF
13	-	few	TRBJ1-1	TRBV20-1	TGCAGTGCTAGAGGGGGGGGGTACCCTGAAGCTTTCTTT	CSARGGGYPEAFF
12	TRBD1	few	TRBJ1-4	TRBV20-1	TGCAGTGCTAGAGAAGGGACAGGGAAACTGTTTTTT	CSAREGTGKLFF
14	TRBD1	many	TRBJ1-1	TRBV3-1	TGTGCCAGCAGCCGAGACAGGGGCAACACTGAAGCTTTCTTT	CASSRDRGNTEAFF
16	-	-	TRBJ1-5	TRBV28	TGTGCCAGCAGTTGGGGTCTTACAGGGTTCAATCAGCCCCAGCATTTT	CASSWGLTGFNQPQHF
13	-	many	TRBJ2-2	TRBV28	TGTGCCAGCAGTCAAAGTGACACCGGGGAGCTGTTTTTT	CASSQSDTGELFF
14	TRBD2	-	TRBJ2-1	TRBV6-1	TGTGCCAGCAGCCACCGGACTAGCGGCAATGAGCAGTTCTTC	CASSHRTSGNEQFF
16	-	many	TRBJ2-7	TRBV2	TGTGCCAGCACCCGAACCGCCCAGACACTGACCTACGAGCAGTACTTC	CASTRTAQTLTYEQYF
16	TRBD2	-	TRBJ2-1	TRBV12-3/TRBV12-4	TGTGCCAGCAGTCCGGCTAGCGGGAGGGCCTACAATGAGCAGTTCTTC	CASSPASGRAYNEQFF
18	-	-	TRBJ2-2	TRBV3-1	TGTGCCAGCAGCCCGGCCGGGGAGACATTACCCCACACCGGGGAGCTGTTTTTT	CASSPAGETLPHTGELFF